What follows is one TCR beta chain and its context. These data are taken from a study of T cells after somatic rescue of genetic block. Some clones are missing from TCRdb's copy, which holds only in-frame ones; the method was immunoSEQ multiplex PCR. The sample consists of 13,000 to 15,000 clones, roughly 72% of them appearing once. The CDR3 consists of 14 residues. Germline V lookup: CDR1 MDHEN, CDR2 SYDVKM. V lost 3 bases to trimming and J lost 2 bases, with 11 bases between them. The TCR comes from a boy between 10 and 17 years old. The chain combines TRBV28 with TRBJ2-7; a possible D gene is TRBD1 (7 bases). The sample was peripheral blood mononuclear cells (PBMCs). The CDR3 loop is CASSLLRGAYEQYF. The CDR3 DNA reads TGTGCCAGCAGTTTGCTCAGGGGGGCCTACGAGCAGTACTTC.